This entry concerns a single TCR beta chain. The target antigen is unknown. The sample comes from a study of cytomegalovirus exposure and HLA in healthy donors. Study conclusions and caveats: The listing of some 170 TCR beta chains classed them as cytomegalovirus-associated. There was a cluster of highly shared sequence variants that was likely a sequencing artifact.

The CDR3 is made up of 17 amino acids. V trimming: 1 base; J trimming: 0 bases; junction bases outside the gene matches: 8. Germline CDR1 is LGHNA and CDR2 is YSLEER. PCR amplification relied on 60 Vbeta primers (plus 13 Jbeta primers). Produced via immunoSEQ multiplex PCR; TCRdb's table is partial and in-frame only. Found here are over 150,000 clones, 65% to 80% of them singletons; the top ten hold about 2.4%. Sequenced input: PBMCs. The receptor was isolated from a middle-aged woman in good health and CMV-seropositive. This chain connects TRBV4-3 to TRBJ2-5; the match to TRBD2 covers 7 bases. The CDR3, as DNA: TGCGCCAGCAGCCAAGCTGCGGGAGCAAAGGACCAAGAGACCCAGTACTTC. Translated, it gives CASSQAAGAKDQETQYF.